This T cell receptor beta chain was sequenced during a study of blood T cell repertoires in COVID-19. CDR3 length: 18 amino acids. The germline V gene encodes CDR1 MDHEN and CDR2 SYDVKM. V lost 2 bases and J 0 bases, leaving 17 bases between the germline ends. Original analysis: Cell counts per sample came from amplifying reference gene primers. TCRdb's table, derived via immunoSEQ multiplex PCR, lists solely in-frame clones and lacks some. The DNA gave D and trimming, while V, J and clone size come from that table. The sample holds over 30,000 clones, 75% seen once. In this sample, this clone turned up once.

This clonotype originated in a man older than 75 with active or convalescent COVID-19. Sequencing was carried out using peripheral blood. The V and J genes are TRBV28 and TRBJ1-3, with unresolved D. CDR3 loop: CASSLVDGRDSSGNTIYF. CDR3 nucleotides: TGTGCCAGCAGTTTAGTTGACGGGAGGGATAGCTCTGGAAACACCATATATTTT.